Below, 23 T cell receptor beta chains from the same sample are listed, as sequenced in a study of blood T cell repertoires in COVID-19. The data were produced by immunoSEQ multiplex PCR, yet TCRdb's version contains in-frame clones alone and is incomplete. Of fewer than 250,000 clones in the sample, about 83% were seen once. Source material: peripheral blood. The origin of the receptors is a woman aged 50 to 60 with acute or convalescent COVID-19.

CDR3 sequence: CASSSLADGYEQYF. In nucleotides, the CDR3 is TGTGCCAGCAGCTCACTAGCGGATGGGTACGAGCAGTACTTC. This chain joins TRBV3-1 (or the pseudogene TRBV3-2) and TRBJ2-7; 8 bases agree with TRBD2. CDR1 LGHDT and CDR2 YNNKEL come from the germline V gene (reference sequence). The CDR3 covers 14 residues. Unmatched junction bases numbered 7, after V lost 5 bases and J lost 4 bases.

This rearrangement joins TRBV27 to TRBJ1-5; perhaps TRBD1 as D (5 bases). With 1 base removed from V and 7 bases from J, the gap between germline ends came to 11 bases. The germline gives CDR1 MNHEY, CDR2 SMNVEV (reference sequence). The CDR3 extends over 14 amino acids. The CDR3, as DNA: TGTGCCAGCAGTTTATGGGGGGTTGGGCAGCCCCAGCATTTT. It encodes CASSLWGVGQPQHF.

This rearrangement joins TRBV20-1 to TRBJ1-5; unclear D gene. The CDR3 runs to 14 residues. Deletions cut 3 bases from V and 1 base from J, with 10 bases between. Germline V gene data show CDR1 as DFQATT and CDR2 as SNEGSKA (reference sequence). The CDR3 region has the DNA TGCAGTGCTAGTATGCCGGGAAGCAATCAGCCCCAGCATTTT. Its protein is CSASMPGSNQPQHF.

The chain uses TRBV5-5 and TRBJ1-1; 7 bases line up with TRBD1. V trimming: 4 bases; J trimming: 1 base; junction bases outside the gene matches: 7. CDR1 and CDR2 from the germline V gene are SGHKS and YYEKEE (reference sequence). The CDR3 runs 15 residues. Here the CDR3 DNA reads TGTGCCAGCAGCCTGAACAGGGGATCGAACACTGAAGCTTTCTTT. Amino acid sequence: CASSLNRGSNTEAFF.

The genes are TRBV28 and TRBJ1-2; D possibly corresponds to TRBD1 (6 bases). Germline values: CDR1 MDHEN, CDR2 SYDVKM. Trimming pared 3 bases from V and 5 bases from J, leaving 10 bases between. CDR3 length: 13 amino acids. CDR3 in DNA: TGTGCCAGCAGTTTTGGGGGCGGGTATGGCTACACCTTC. Translating gives CASSFGGGYGYTF.

The chain recombines TRBV6-5 with TRBJ1-1; 11 nucleotides line up with TRBD1. This CDR3 has 14 amino acids. CDR1 is MNHEY and CDR2 is SVGAGI in the germline V gene. The trim removed 6 bases at V and 3 bases at J, leaving 3 bases unmatched. CDR3 protein: CASRRDRGDTEAFF. CDR3 DNA sequence: TGTGCCAGCAGGAGGGACAGGGGGGACACTGAAGCTTTCTTT.

The rearrangement joins TRBV19 to TRBJ2-4; 11 positions match TRBD2. This CDR3 is 17 amino acids long. Trimming took 5 bases from V and 3 from J; bases not matched to a gene: 9. Per germline, CDR1 LNHDA and CDR2 SQIVND (reference sequence). The DNA for the CDR3 is TGTGCCAGTAGTGCGGGACTAGCGGAGAGTTTCAAAAACATTCAGTACTTC. Amino acids: CASSAGLAESFKNIQYF.

The CDR3 DNA sequence: TGTGCCAGCACCCCCGATGGGACAGGGAGGACTGAAGCTTTCTTT. Translated, it gives CASTPDGTGRTEAFF. The V gene is TRBV6-5, the J gene TRBJ1-1, with TRBD1 matching over 9 bases. The CDR3 contains 15 residues. V lost 7 bases and J lost 5; bases outside the gene matches: 11. In germline, CDR1 is MNHEY, CDR2 SVGAGI.

The chain couples TRBV6-5 to TRBJ1-5; 7 nucleotides align to TRBD1. The V and J ends lost 2 bases and 3 bases, in that order; junction bases with no gene match: 7. Germline loops: CDR1 MNHEY, CDR2 SVGAGI. This CDR3 has 16 residues. CDR3 nucleotide sequence: TGTGCCAGCAGTTACGGGGCAGGGGGTTTCAATCAGCCCCAGCATTTT. The encoded protein is CASSYGAGGFNQPQHF.

V is TRBV2 and J is TRBJ1-4; TRBD1 matches 9 bases. The ends lost 6 bases at V and 0 bases at J; junction bases unmatched: 11. CDR1 and CDR2 (germline): SNHLY, FYNNEI. This CDR3 is built from 18 residues. The CDR3 here is CASRVTMGQGATNEKLFF. The CDR3 coding sequence is TGTGCCAGCAGGGTAACCATGGGACAGGGTGCAACTAATGAAAAACTGTTTTTT.

This sequence joins TRBV28 and TRBJ1-3; a weak D match, TRBD1 (6 bases). V lost 5 bases and J 4 bases, leaving 9 bases between the germline ends. The CDR3 contains 13 residues. Germline V gives CDR1 MDHEN, CDR2 SYDVKM. In DNA form, the CDR3 reads TGTGCCAGCAGTCTACAGGGAGGAAACACCATATATTTT. Protein sequence: CASSLQGGNTIYF.

The chain is built from TRBV28 and TRBJ1-2; D remains unclear. The CDR3 covers 15 residues. Per the germline V gene, CDR1 is MDHEN and CDR2 is SYDVKM. V was shortened by 3 bases and J by 3 bases, with 14 bases between the two germline ends. The CDR3 spells CASSFSGSRHYGYTF. The CDR3 nucleotides read TGTGCCAGCAGTTTCTCAGGCTCTCGGCACTATGGCTACACCTTC.

CDR3 protein: CASSSQGLAGEYNEQFF. DNA of the CDR3: TGTGCCAGCAGCTCCCAGGGACTAGCGGGGGAATACAATGAGCAGTTCTTC. The J gene is TRBJ2-1, the V gene TRBV9, with 14 bases identical to TRBD2. The ends lost 4 bases at V and 4 bases at J; junction bases unmatched: 7. The CDR3 has 17 residues. The germline gives CDR1 SGDLS, CDR2 YYNGEE. Full variable domain (outside the CDR3, taken from reference TRBV9 and TRBJ2-1): DSGVTQTPKHLITATGQRVTLRCSPRSGDLSVYWYQQSLDQGLQFLIQYYNGEERAKGNILERFSAQQFPDLHSELNLSSLELGDSALYFCASSSQGLAGEYNEQFFGPGTRLTVL.

This sequence joins TRBV5-1 and TRBJ2-1, with 7 nucleotides matching TRBD1. CDR1 is SGHRS and CDR2 is YFSETQ in the germline V gene. This CDR3 is built from 14 residues. J was trimmed by 5 bases and V by 7 bases; bases with no gene match: 9. The CDR3 sequence: CASYRQGVDNEQFF. As DNA, the CDR3 is TGCGCCAGCTATCGGCAGGGGGTCGACAATGAGCAGTTCTTC. The full variable domain, with the rest looked up from reference TRBV5-1 and TRBJ2-1, is KAGVTQTPRYLIKTRGQQVTLSCSPISGHRSVSWYQQTPGQGLQFLFEYFSETQRNKGNFPGRFSGRQFSNSRSEMNVSTLELGDSALYLCASYRQGVDNEQFFGPGTRLTVL.

This clone has a single count. The rearrangement links TRBV5-1 to TRBJ1-3; D gene ambiguous. Per germline, CDR1 SGHRS and CDR2 YFSETQ. CDR3 length: 15 residues. V shed 5 bases and J shed 0 bases, with 12 bases lying between them. The CDR3 bases are TGCGCCAGCAGACAGTCGCCTTTCTCTGGAAACACCATATATTTT. Translation gives CASRQSPFSGNTIYF.

Points on this clone: The same CDR3 also results from other DNA sequences found in this sample. The chain carries TRBV19 and TRBJ2-2; 9 nucleotides line up with TRBD1. Per the germline V gene, CDR1 is LNHDA and CDR2 is SQIVND (reference sequence). There are 15 residues in the CDR3. CDR3 bases: TGTGCTACCCTGCCCGGACAGGGGATCACCGGGGAGCTGTTTTTT. Encoded protein: CATLPGQGITGELFF.

The genes are TRBV5-5 and TRBJ2-1, with 11 bases fitting TRBD2. This CDR3 has 16 amino acids. V dropped 0 bases and J dropped 9; count of bases not matched to a gene: 8. CDR1 and CDR2 (germline): SGHKS, YYEKEE (reference sequence). CDR3 nucleotides: TGTGCCAGCAGCTTGGAAGGGCTAGCGGGAGGAGGTGAGCAGTTCTTC. It is translated as CASSLEGLAGGGEQFF.

The V gene is TRBV28, the J gene TRBJ2-3; 9 nucleotides line up with TRBD1. CDR1 MDHEN and CDR2 SYDVKM come from the germline V gene. V shed 5 bases and J 1 base; nucleotides not matched to a gene: 7. The CDR3 totals 16 residues. The chain's CDR3 is CASSDTGGWGTDTQYF. Here the CDR3 DNA reads TGTGCCAGCAGTGATACAGGGGGCTGGGGCACAGATACGCAGTATTTT.

The chain carries TRBV6-2 or TRBV6-3 and TRBJ2-3; TRBD2 is a possible D gene (5 bases). V was pared by 2 bases and J by 2 bases, with 17 bases between. The germline V gene encodes CDR1 MNHEY and CDR2 SVGEGT. The CDR3 loop spans 17 amino acids. The CDR3 region has the DNA TGTGCCAGCAGTTACAGCCTAGCCCTAGAAAACACAGATACGCAGTATTTT. It translates to CASSYSLALENTDTQYF.

This clone has only a few counts. This chain uses TRBV28 with TRBJ1-2; 7 nucleotides line up with TRBD1. The CDR3 loop spans 13 amino acids. Germline CDR1 is MDHEN and CDR2 is SYDVKM. V lost 6 bases and J lost 2; bases outside the gene matches: 3. CDR3 DNA: TGTGCCAGCAGGCCGGGACAGAACTATGGCTACACCTTC. Its translation is CASRPGQNYGYTF.

The gene calls are TRBV13 and TRBJ2-1, with a weak D call TRBD2 (5 bases). Germline CDR1 and CDR2: PRHDT and FYEKMQ (reference sequence). With 5 bases removed from V and 8 bases from J, the gap between germline ends came to 16 bases. CDR3 size: 14 residues. The CDR3 here is CASSPRSGNDEQFF. The CDR3 nucleotides are TGTGCCAGCAGCCCTAGGTCGGGAAACGATGAGCAGTTCTTC. Using reference TRBV13 and TRBJ2-1 for the parts outside the CDR3, the full variable domain is AAGVIQSPRHLIKEKRETATLKCYPIPRHDTVYWYQQGPGQDPQFLISFYEKMQSDKGSIPDRFSAQQFSDYHSELNMSSLELGDSALYFCASSPRSGNDEQFFGPGTRLTVL.

The rearrangement links TRBV28 to TRBJ2-7; 9 bases are a match to TRBD2. V was clipped by 1 base and J by 5 bases; unmatched bases: 6. The CDR3 extends over 15 amino acids. Germline V CDR1 and CDR2: MDHEN, SYDVKM. CDR3 amino acids: CASSLSAGGYHEQYF. CDR3 sequence (DNA): TGTGCCAGCAGTTTATCGGCGGGAGGGTACCACGAGCAGTACTTC.

The chain has TRBV2 and TRBJ1-2; TRBD1 agrees at 10 bases. After removal of 5 bases from V and 8 bases from J, the junction contained 5 bases not matched to a gene. The CDR3 loop spans 13 amino acids. Germline assignment: CDR1 SNHLY and CDR2 FYNNEI. CDR3: CASSMGQGYGYTF. The CDR3 DNA reads as TGTGCCAGCAGTATGGGACAGGGGTACGGCTACACCTTC.